This TCR beta chain emerged from a study of CD8 T cells in ankylosing spondylitis. Regarding the study as a whole: Before this, some motif variants had been reported in reactive arthritis synovial fluid and blood. Several highly homologous variants made up a TCR beta motif, and this motif appeared characteristic of ankylosing spondylitis blood. The study looked at matched synovial fluid samples from ankylosing spondylitis patients. Disease-linked clones were reported to be significantly enriched there.

This CDR3 contains 11 residues. Germline loops: CDR1 SQVTM, CDR2 ANQGSEA. The V end was cut by 5 bases, the J end by 4 bases, with 9 bases between. This clonotype was observed a handful of times. Its antigen remains unknown. TCRdb analysed the 5' RACE reads with MiXCR anew, one entry per CDR3 protein. The table records fewer than 500,000 distinct CDR3 sequences, about a fifth of them present only once. Sequenced input: blood, either unsorted or a sorted T cell fraction (not recorded which). The receptor's source is a male donor with ankylosing spondylitis. The chain uses TRBV29-1 and TRBJ2-7; weak D call: TRBD2 (5 bases). The CDR3 loop is CSVRLAYEQYF. The CDR3 coding sequence is TGCAGCGTTCGTCTAGCATACGAGCAGTACTTC.